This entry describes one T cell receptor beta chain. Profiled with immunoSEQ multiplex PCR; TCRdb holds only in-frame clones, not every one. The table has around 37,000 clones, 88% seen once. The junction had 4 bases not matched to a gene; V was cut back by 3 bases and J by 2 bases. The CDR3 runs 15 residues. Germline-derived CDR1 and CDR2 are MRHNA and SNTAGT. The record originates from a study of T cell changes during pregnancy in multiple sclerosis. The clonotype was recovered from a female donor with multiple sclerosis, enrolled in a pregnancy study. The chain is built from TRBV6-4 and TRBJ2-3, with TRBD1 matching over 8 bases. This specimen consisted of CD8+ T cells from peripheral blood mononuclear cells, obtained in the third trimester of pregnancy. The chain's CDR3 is CASSEDRGPTDTQYF. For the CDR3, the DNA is TGTGCCAGCAGTGAAGACAGGGGCCCCACAGATACGCAGTATTTT.